This T cell receptor (beta chain) was sequenced during a study of blood T cells in healthy people across ages. Using a J-beta primer mix together with a sample-barcoded 5' primer, a second PCR was run for roughly 6 to 12 cycles. TCRdb reprocessed the 5' RACE reads with MiXCR, giving one entry per CDR3 protein. The repertoire holds about 1.1 million distinct CDR3 sequences, under 40% seen once, with around 12% in the top ten. This clonotype was recorded only once. From germline, CDR1 is MDHEN and CDR2 SYDVKM. The CDR3 is 16 amino acids. The V and J ends lost 6 bases and 3 bases, in that order; junction bases with no gene match: 7.

The origin of this receptor is a young man in good health. J is TRBJ2-2 and V is TRBV28; 10 bases map to TRBD1. Sequencing used blood. The CDR3 sequence is CASSLTGTGDTGELFF. The DNA for the CDR3 is TGTGCCAGCAGCTTGACCGGGACAGGGGACACCGGGGAGCTGTTTTTT.